This note documents a single T cell receptor beta chain sequence. Antigen specificity is unknown. These data belong to a study of cytomegalovirus exposure and HLA in healthy donors. The PCR employed 60 Vbeta primers together with 13 Jbeta primers. Generated by immunoSEQ multiplex PCR, the TCRdb table keeps only in-frame clones and is missing some. The sample yields approximately 82,000 clones, roughly 80% seen once. Whole-study results and caveats: About 87% or about 30% of the time was how often most TCR beta V segments were productive, according to an earlier analysis. A later analysis reportedly identified an Asian-associated ancestry cluster as carrying fewer N-insertions than the approximately 710-donor mean. Among CMV-associated TCR beta chains, most appeared HLA-restricted in a later analysis.

The V gene's germline CDR1 is PRHDT and CDR2 FYEKMQ (reference sequence). J gave up 2 bases and V 5 bases, and 7 bases lay outside the gene matches. This CDR3 comprises 16 residues. V and J are TRBV13 and TRBJ2-1, with 9 bases matching TRBD1. Sample: PBMCs. The sequence derives from a woman aged 45-59 years in good health and CMV-seropositive. This CDR3 is CASSPKDRGPYNEQFF. For the CDR3, the DNA is TGTGCCAGCAGCCCCAAGGACAGGGGTCCCTACAATGAGCAGTTCTTC.